The 3 T cell receptor beta chains reported below all come from one sample, sequenced in a study of T cell repertoires in cytomegalovirus infection. No antigens are known for them. MiXCR, run by TCRdb on the reads, gives a single entry per CDR3 protein. This sample has 200,000 to 250,000 distinct CDR3 sequences, with 30% to 45% found just once. The sequences come from CD8+ T cells from cultured PBMCs, collected from culture after CMV antigen stimulation. These receptors were obtained from a human donor in good health (CMV status not recorded). Some clones in this sample may be carry-over from other donors' samples.

This clonotype occurred a few times. The chain recombines TRBV27 with TRBJ2-7, with 9 nucleotides matching TRBD2. Germline CDR1 is MNHEY and CDR2 is SMNVEV (reference sequence). V lost 0 bases to trimming and J lost 0 bases; unmatched junction nucleotides: 3. This CDR3 is built from 16 residues. CDR3 nucleotide sequence: TGTGCCAGCAGTTTATCACTAGCGGGCCTCTCCTACGAGCAGTACTTC. This encodes CASSLSLAGLSYEQYF.

V and J are TRBV28 and TRBJ2-1, with 8 nucleotides matching TRBD1. In germline, CDR1 is MDHEN, CDR2 SYDVKM. The length of the CDR3 is 15 residues. V lost 3 bases and J lost 6; bases outside the gene matches: 7. The CDR3 is CASSFMGTGGNEQFF. CDR3 DNA sequence: TGTGCCAGCAGTTTTATGGGGACAGGAGGCAATGAGCAGTTCTTC.

V usage is TRBV4-1 and J usage is TRBJ1-5; D is undetermined. There are 18 residues in the CDR3. Deletions cut 1 base from V and 3 bases from J, with 19 bases between. Germline assignment: CDR1 MGHRA and CDR2 YSYEKL. The CDR3 loop reads CASSQVSRAGRANQPQHF. Written as DNA, the CDR3 is TGCGCCAGCAGCCAAGTCTCGAGGGCGGGGAGGGCCAATCAGCCCCAGCATTTT.